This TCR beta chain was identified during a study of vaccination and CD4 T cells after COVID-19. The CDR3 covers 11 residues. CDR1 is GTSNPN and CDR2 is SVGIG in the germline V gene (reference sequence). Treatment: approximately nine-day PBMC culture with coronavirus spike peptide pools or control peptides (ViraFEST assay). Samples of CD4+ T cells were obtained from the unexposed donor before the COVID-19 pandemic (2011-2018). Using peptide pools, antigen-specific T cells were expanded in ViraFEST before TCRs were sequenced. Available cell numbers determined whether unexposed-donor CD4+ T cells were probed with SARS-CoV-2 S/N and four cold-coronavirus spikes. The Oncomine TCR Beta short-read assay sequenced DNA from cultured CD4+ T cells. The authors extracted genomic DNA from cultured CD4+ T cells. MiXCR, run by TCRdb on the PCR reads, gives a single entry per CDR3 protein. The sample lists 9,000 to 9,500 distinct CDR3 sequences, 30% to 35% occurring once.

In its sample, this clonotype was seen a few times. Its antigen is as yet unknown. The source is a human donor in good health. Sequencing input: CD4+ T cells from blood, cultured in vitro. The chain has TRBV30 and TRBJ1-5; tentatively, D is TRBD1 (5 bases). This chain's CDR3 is CAAGYDQPQHF. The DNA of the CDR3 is TGTGCAGCAGGGTACGATCAGCCCCAGCATTTT.